Following are 15 T cell receptor beta chains from one sample sequenced in a study of T cell responses to AZD1222 COVID-19 vaccine. Clones were read by immunoSEQ multiplex PCR, and TCRdb kept only the in-frame ones, dropping some. The table lists about 120,000 clones, about 82% of them singletons. This specimen consisted of peripheral blood, obtained 28 days after the second AZD1222 dose. Receptors originate from an adult who received the AZD1222 COVID-19 vaccine.

V gene TRBV3-1 (or the pseudogene TRBV3-2) combines with J gene TRBJ1-1; 9 nucleotides align to TRBD1. With V trimmed by 2 bases and J by 7 bases, 8 bases remained unmatched. The CDR3 contains 15 residues. Germline V lookup: CDR1 LGHDT, CDR2 YNNKEL (reference sequence). CDR3 loop: CASSQPYRGRFEAFF. The DNA of the CDR3 is TGTGCCAGCAGCCAACCTTACAGGGGGCGTTTTGAAGCTTTCTTT.

The V gene is TRBV7-2, the J gene TRBJ2-5, with 9 bases matching TRBD1. The CDR3 runs to 15 residues. The V segment lost 0 bases and the J segment 4 bases; nucleotides outside the gene matches: 3. Germline CDR1 is SGHTA and CDR2 is FQGNSA. The CDR3 region has the DNA TGTGCCAGCAGCTTAGCGGGACAGGGTTTAGAGACCCAGTACTTC. Translation gives CASSLAGQGLETQYF.

J is TRBJ1-5 and V is TRBV19; 10 nucleotides match TRBD1. V lost 7 bases and J lost 6; bases outside the gene matches: 9. The germline gives CDR1 LNHDA, CDR2 SQIVND (reference sequence). The CDR3 is 15 amino acids. The CDR3 loop is CASTNRQGAIQPQHF. As DNA, the CDR3 is TGTGCCAGTACAAACAGACAGGGGGCGATTCAGCCCCAGCATTTT.

The rearrangement joins TRBV4-1 to TRBJ1-2; a possible D gene is TRBD1 (6 bases). V was clipped by 0 bases and J by 4 bases, with 12 bases between them. CDR3 size: 15 residues. The V gene's germline CDR1 is MGHRA and CDR2 YSYEKL. As DNA, the CDR3 is TGCGCCAGCAGCCAAGAAGAGGGACAACCCTATGGCTACACCTTC. Protein: CASSQEEGQPYGYTF.

The chain carries TRBV7-3 and TRBJ2-1; 8 bases are a match to TRBD2. The germline V gene has CDR1 SGHTA and CDR2 FQGTGA. Trimming removed 2 bases from V and 8 bases from J; junction bases left unmatched: 2. CDR3 length: 13 amino acids. The CDR3 sequence: CASSLAGGHEQFF. The CDR3 region has the DNA TGTGCCAGCAGCTTAGCGGGAGGCCATGAGCAGTTCTTC.

This chain joins TRBV5-4 and TRBJ1-3; 7 nucleotides align to TRBD1. CDR3 size: 13 residues. Germline CDR1 SGHNT, CDR2 YYREEE (reference sequence). The trim removed 0 bases at V and 8 bases at J, leaving 2 bases unmatched. Here the CDR3 reads CASSLEGADTIYF. CDR3 in DNA: TGTGCCAGCAGCTTGGAGGGGGCGGACACCATATATTTT.

The V gene is TRBV7-3, the J gene TRBJ1-3; TRBD1 matches 11 bases. The length of the CDR3 is 14 residues. V lost 4 bases, J lost 7 bases, and 3 bases stayed unmatched. Germline loops: CDR1 SGHTA, CDR2 FQGTGA. The CDR3 DNA is TGTGCCAGCAGCTCTGGACAGGGGGCCAACACCATATATTTT. It is translated as CASSSGQGANTIYF.

The V call is TRBV5-1, the J call TRBJ2-1, with D tentatively TRBD2 (5 bases). Germline V gene lookup returns CDR1 SGHRS and CDR2 YFSETQ. The CDR3 runs to 15 residues. V was pared by 4 bases and J by 4 bases, with 15 bases between. The CDR3 coding sequence is TGCGCCAGCAGCCTTCTAGCCGGAAATTACAATGAGCAGTTCTTC. Residues: CASSLLAGNYNEQFF.

The chain links TRBV5-1 to TRBJ2-7; 10 bases fit TRBD1. V gave up 4 bases and J gave up 5 bases; unmatched junction bases: 9. Looked up from germline, CDR1 is SGHRS and CDR2 is YFSETQ. The CDR3 contains 15 residues. The CDR3: CASSQRTGGLHEQYF. The CDR3 DNA sequence: TGCGCCAGCAGCCAACGGACAGGGGGGTTGCACGAGCAGTACTTC. The whole variable domain, remainder taken from reference TRBV5-1 and TRBJ2-7, is KAGVTQTPRYLIKTRGQQVTLSCSPISGHRSVSWYQQTPGQGLQFLFEYFSETQRNKGNFPGRFSGRQFSNSRSEMNVSTLELGDSALYLCASSQRTGGLHEQYFGPGTRLTVT.

V usage is TRBV9 and J usage is TRBJ2-2; no reliable D call. Germline V gene lookup returns CDR1 SGDLS and CDR2 YYNGEE. The V end was cut by 5 bases, the J end by 2 bases, with 4 bases between. CDR3 length equals 12 residues. The CDR3 loop reads CASRLNTGELFF. In DNA form, the CDR3 reads TGTGCCAGCAGGTTAAACACCGGGGAGCTGTTTTTT.

V usage is TRBV11-1 and J usage is TRBJ1-1, with unresolved D. Deletions cut 3 bases from V and 0 bases from J, with 8 bases between. In germline, CDR1 is SGHAT, CDR2 FQDESV (reference sequence). This CDR3 is 14 amino acids long. The CDR3 DNA sequence: TGTGCCAGCAGCTTCCCCTATATGAACACTGAAGCTTTCTTT. It is translated as CASSFPYMNTEAFF.

The chain has TRBV7-6 and TRBJ1-6, with 7 bases lining up with TRBD1. The CDR3 consists of 16 residues. The V gene end was trimmed by 0 bases and the J gene end by 10 bases; junction bases not matched to a gene: 9. Germline CDR1 is SGHVS and CDR2 is FNYEAQ. CDR3: CASSLASPGGGSPLHF. Written as DNA, the CDR3 is TGTGCCAGCAGCTTAGCGTCCCCAGGGGGTGGGTCACCCCTCCACTTT.

This clone was observed a few times. The chain links TRBV7-9 to TRBJ1-6; TRBD1 matches 10 bases. V gave up 5 bases and J gave up 7 bases; unmatched junction bases: 8. The CDR3 is 16 amino acids. In germline, CDR1 is SEHNR, CDR2 FQNEAQ (reference sequence). In DNA form, the CDR3 reads TGTGCCAGCAGCCCTCCGGGACAGGGGACGAATTCACCCCTCCACTTT. Translating it yields CASSPPGQGTNSPLHF.

Notes on this clone: Other DNA sequences in the sample encode the same CDR3. The chain links TRBV7-9 to TRBJ1-5, with 9 bases fitting TRBD1. From germline, CDR1 is SEHNR and CDR2 FQNEAQ (reference sequence). The CDR3 spans 15 residues. With 5 bases clipped from V and 1 base from J, the junction kept 3 bases outside the gene matches. CDR3 DNA: TGTGCCAGCAGCCCCGGGACAGGGAGCAATCAGCCCCAGCATTTT. This codes for CASSPGTGSNQPQHF.

This chain connects TRBV6-5 to TRBJ1-4; D gene uncertain. Between the trimmed V and J ends, which lost 6 bases and 8 bases, there was a span of 13 bases. The CDR3 has 13 amino acids. Germline V gives CDR1 MNHEY, CDR2 SVGAGI. CDR3 loop: CASSRNGREKLFF. The CDR3 DNA reads TGTGCCAGCAGCCGAAACGGCAGGGAAAAACTGTTTTTT.